This T cell receptor (beta chain) was observed in a study of blood T cells in healthy people across ages. Study context: There was about one barcoded beta molecule captured by template switching per two T cells.

Donors ranged from about 6 to 95 years old and were healthy Caucasians in Russia. Unmatched junction bases numbered 6, after V lost 1 base and J lost 7 bases. CDR3 length: 15 residues. Per the germline V gene, CDR1 is SGHTA and CDR2 is FQGNSA. Using a J-beta primer mix together with a sample-barcoded 5' primer, a second PCR was run for roughly 7 to 12 cycles. A tag from a template-switch adaptor with 12 random nucleotides marked each cDNA molecule. TCRdb redid the calling of the 5' RACE reads with MiXCR, one entry per CDR3 protein. This table has 1,500,000 or so distinct CDR3 sequences, 35% to 45% appearing once. This clonotype was seen a few times. Antigen specificity is unknown. Overall study results and limits: CMV status of donors was unknown, possibly confounding expanded clonotype changes.

This sequence was found in a woman aged 18-29 years in good health. The chain carries TRBV7-2 and TRBJ2-1; TRBD2 matches at 8 bases. Input material: blood. As DNA, the CDR3 is TGTGCCAGCAGCTTAGAACCAGCGGGAGAAAATGAGCAGTTCTTC. Its protein product is CASSLEPAGENEQFF.